The rows below give T cell receptor beta chains drawn from one sample of a study of a mutant IDH1 vaccine in newly diagnosed glioma. Assay: immunoSEQ multiplex PCR; the TCRdb copy retains only in-frame clones and omits some. Among some 38,000 clones listed, around four fifths were seen once. Sequenced material: PBMCs, taken from a glioma patient treated with radiotherapy, temozolomide or both. All receptors come from a man aged 35-49 years with glioma. Some clones in this sample may be carry-over from other donors' samples. Both conserved end residues are part of each CDR3. Each record gives: V gene, clone size, J gene, D gene, CDR3 DNA, CDR3 protein. The D gene is left open where the match is weak. Rows give clone size only sometimes, using once, few, many, or a class for an expanded clone.

>TRBV18|-|TRBJ2-7|-
TGTGCCAGCTCACCAGGAGAGCACGAGCAGTACTTC
CASSPGEHEQYF
>TRBV5-5|medium-sized|TRBJ2-3|TRBD1
TGTGCCAGCAGCACAGGGGGCCAGGGAGATACGCAGTATTTT
CASSTGGQGDTQYF
>TRBV19|-|TRBJ1-3|-
TGTGCCAGTAGTATCGGAACAGGACAAAACACCATATATTTT
CASSIGTGQNTIYF
>TRBV6-5|-|TRBJ1-2|-
TGTGCCACCCTGGAACGGGGAACCCCTAACTATGGCTACACCTTC
CATLERGTPNYGYTF
>TRBV6-6|-|TRBJ1-5|-
TGTGCCAGCAGTTACAGGGCAACTAGCAATCAGCCCCAGCATTTT
CASSYRATSNQPQHF
>TRBV4-3|-|TRBJ2-7|TRBD2
TGCGCCAGCAGCCAAGATCCGACTAGCGGGGGATACGAGCAGTACTTC
CASSQDPTSGGYEQYF
>TRBV29-1|-|TRBJ2-1|-
TGCAGCGTTGGGGGTGGGGGGCCGCACAATGAGCAGTTCTTC
CSVGGGGPHNEQFF
>TRBV25-1|once|TRBJ1-1|-
TGTGCCAGCAGTGAAGCATGGGGGGGCGGTTCCCAAACTGAAGCTTTCTTT
CASSEAWGGGSQTEAFF
>TRBV4-3|-|TRBJ2-3|-
TGCGCCAGCAGCCAAGCATTAGCGGTAGGCGCAGATACGCAGTATTTT
CASSQALAVGADTQYF
>TRBV30|-|TRBJ2-3|-
TGTGCCTGGAGTGGGGGGAGCCCCACAGATACGCAGTATTTT
CAWSGGSPTDTQYF
>TRBV5-1|-|TRBJ2-2|-
TGCGCCAGCAGCTTGGCCGGACCACCGGGCACCGGGGAGCTGTTTTTT
CASSLAGPPGTGELFF
>TRBV7-9|few|TRBJ2-7|-
TGTGCCAGCAGCTCGCGAGGCCCCTACGAGCAGTACTTC
CASSSRGPYEQYF
>TRBV6-6|-|TRBJ1-2|-
TGTGCCAGCAGTTACGGGACAATGAACTATGGCTACACCTTC
CASSYGTMNYGYTF
>TRBV30|-|TRBJ1-1|-
TGTGCCTGGAACGGCGGCCGGAGTGTGGCTTTCTTT
CAWNGGRSVAFF
>TRBV30|-|TRBJ2-3|-
TGTGCCTGGAGTGTACCGGGGGCGATGAAGTGGAGCACAGATACGCAGTATTTT
CAWSVPGAMKWSTDTQYF
>TRBV7-8|-|TRBJ2-7|-
TGTGCCAGCAGCTTATCCGGAGTACCCTACGAGCAGTACTTC
CASSLSGVPYEQYF
>TRBV11-3|-|TRBJ2-3|-
TGTGCCAGCAGCTTAGGGCGAAATACGCAGTATTTT
CASSLGRNTQYF
>TRBV14|few|TRBJ2-2|-
TGTGCCAGCAGGGCAATAGGCCCGACCGGGGAGCTGTTTTTT
CASRAIGPTGELFF
>TRBV10-3|-|TRBJ2-5|-
TGTGCCGTCGGACCTAACCAAGAGACCCAGTACTTC
CAVGPNQETQYF
>TRBV5-5|-|TRBJ2-5|TRBD2
TGTGCCAGCAGGGACACAAGCGGGGGTAGTATTGAGACCCAGTACTTC
CASRDTSGGSIETQYF
>TRBV9|-|TRBJ1-6|TRBD1
TGTGCCAGCAGCGTAGGAGGAGGGGGCAATGACGGTTCACCCCTCCACTTT
CASSVGGGGNDGSPLHF
>TRBV9|-|TRBJ1-2|-
TGTGCCAGCAGCGTAGGGTTGCAGGGAATTAGCTATGGCTACACCTTC
CASSVGLQGISYGYTF
>TRBV6-1|few|TRBJ2-1|TRBD1
TGTGCCAACCGGGACAGTCAGAGCTCCTACAATGAGCAGTTCTTC
CANRDSQSSYNEQFF
>TRBV7-9|-|TRBJ2-5|-
TGTGCCAGCAGCTCGGCGTTCCGGGAGACCCAGTACTTC
CASSSAFRETQYF
>TRBV7-8|-|TRBJ1-6|TRBD1
TGTGCCAGCAGCTTATGGACAGGGTTTTCACCCCTCCACTTT
CASSLWTGFSPLHF
>TRBV5-6|-|TRBJ1-5|TRBD1
TGTGCCAGCAGCTTGGCGGACAGGACCAGCGGGCCCCAGCATTTT
CASSLADRTSGPQHF
>TRBV4-3|-|TRBJ2-7|TRBD1
TGCGCCAGCAGCCAAGATATCGGGACAGGGGTGAGCGAGCAGTACTTC
CASSQDIGTGVSEQYF
>TRBV6-5|-|TRBJ2-1|-
TGTGCCAGCAGTTACGACAACAATGAGCAGTTCTTC
CASSYDNNEQFF